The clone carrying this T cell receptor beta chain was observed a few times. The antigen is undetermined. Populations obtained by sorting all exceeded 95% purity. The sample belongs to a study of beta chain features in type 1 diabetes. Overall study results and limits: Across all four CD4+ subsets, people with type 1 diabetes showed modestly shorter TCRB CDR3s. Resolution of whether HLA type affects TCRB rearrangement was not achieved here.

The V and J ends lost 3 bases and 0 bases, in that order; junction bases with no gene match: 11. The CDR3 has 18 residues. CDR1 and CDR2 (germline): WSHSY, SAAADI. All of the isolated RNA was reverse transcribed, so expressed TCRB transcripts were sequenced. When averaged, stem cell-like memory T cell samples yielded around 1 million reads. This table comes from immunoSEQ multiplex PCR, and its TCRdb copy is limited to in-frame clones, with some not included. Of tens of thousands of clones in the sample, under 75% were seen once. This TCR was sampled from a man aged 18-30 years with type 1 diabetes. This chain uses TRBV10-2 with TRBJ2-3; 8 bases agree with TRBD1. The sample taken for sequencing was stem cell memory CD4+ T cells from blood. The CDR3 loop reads CASSEGTGRFTSTDTQYF. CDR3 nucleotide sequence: TGCGCCAGCAGTGAAGGGACAGGTCGATTTACTAGCACAGATACGCAGTATTTT.